This T cell receptor beta chain originates from a study of early T cells in non-severe SARS-CoV-2 infection. The overall study: RNA in bulk from unsorted whole blood was sequenced, and chains were unpaired. Broader study findings: CD4 and private specificities were missed by VDJdb matching, which favored anti-spike CD8 responses.

The CDR3 is made up of 17 amino acids. In germline, CDR1 is KGHSH, CDR2 LQKENI. The V gene lost 3 bases and the J gene lost 1 base, with 16 bases spanning the gap. Researchers tagged individual cDNA molecules with unique molecular identifiers. TCRdb independently ran MiXCR on the 5' RACE reads; one entry per CDR3 protein. Of 80,000 to 95,000 distinct CDR3 sequences listed, 14% to 15% are singletons. This clonotype turned up a few times. Its matching antigen is unknown. The sequencing input was whole blood. This sequence joins TRBV18 and TRBJ2-4; weak D call: TRBD1 (6 bases). The clonotype was recovered from an adult who was a healthcare worker with PCR-confirmed SARS-CoV-2 infection or an uninfected control (not recorded which). The CDR3 DNA sequence: TGTGCCAGCTCACCGGTCAGGGGACCGGGTGCCAAAAACATTCAGTACTTC. Translation gives CASSPVRGPGAKNIQYF. Supplemented by reference TRBV18 and TRBJ2-4, the full variable domain reads NAGVMQNPRHLVRRRGQEARLRCSPMKGHSHVYWYRQLPEEGLKFMVYLQKENIIDESGMPKERFSAEFPKEGPSILRIQQVVRGDSAAYFCASSPVRGPGAKNIQYFGAGTRLSVL.